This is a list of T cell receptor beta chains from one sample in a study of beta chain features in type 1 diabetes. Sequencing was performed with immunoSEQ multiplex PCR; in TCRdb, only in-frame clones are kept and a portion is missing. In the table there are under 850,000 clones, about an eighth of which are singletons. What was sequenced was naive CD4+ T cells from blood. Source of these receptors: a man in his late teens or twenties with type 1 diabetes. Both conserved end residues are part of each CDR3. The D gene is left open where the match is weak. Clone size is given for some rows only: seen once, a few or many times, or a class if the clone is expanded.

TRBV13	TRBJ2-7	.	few	TGTGCCAGCAGCACCCAGCACGGACAGAGTCCCTACGAGCAGTACTTC	CASSTQHGQSPYEQYF
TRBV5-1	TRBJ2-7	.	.	TGCGCCAGCAGCTTGGAGAGACAGCCAAAGGAGCAGTACTTC	CASSLERQPKEQYF
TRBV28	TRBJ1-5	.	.	TGTGCCAGCAGTTTATCCTGGGACAATCAGCCCCAGCATTTT	CASSLSWDNQPQHF
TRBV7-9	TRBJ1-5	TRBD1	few	TGTGCCAGCAGCTCGGGACAGCCATATCAGCCCCAGCATTTT	CASSSGQPYQPQHF
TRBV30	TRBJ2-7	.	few	TGTGCCTGGAGTACAGGGATAATCTACGAGCAGTACTTC	CAWSTGIIYEQYF
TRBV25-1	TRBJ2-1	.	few	TGTGCCAGCAGTGAAGGGGATAGGGGCGAGGTTCTGGTTGAGCAGTTCTTC	CASSEGDRGEVLVEQFF
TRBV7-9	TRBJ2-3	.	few	TGTGCCAGCAGCTCCTCGGCCAGCACAGATACGCAGTATTTT	CASSSSASTDTQYF
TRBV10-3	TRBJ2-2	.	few	TGTGCCATCAGCGCCGCCGCGGGAACTCACACCGGGGAGCTGTTTTTT	CAISAAAGTHTGELFF
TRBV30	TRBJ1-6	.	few	TGTGCCTGGAGTACGTCTTTAACCAATTCACCCCTCCACTTT	CAWSTSLTNSPLHF
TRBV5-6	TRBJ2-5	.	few	TGTGCCAGCAGGACGGGGAAGACCCAGTACTTC	CASRTGKTQYF
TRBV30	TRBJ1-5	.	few	TGTGCCTGGAGTCCCCTCAACGGTCAGCCCCAGCATTTT	CAWSPLNGQPQHF
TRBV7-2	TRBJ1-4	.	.	TGTGCCAGCAGACGTACAACTAATGAAAAACTGTTTTTT	CASRRTTNEKLFF
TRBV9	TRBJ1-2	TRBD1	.	TGTGCCAGCAGCGTAGGGACAGGGCATGGCTACACCTTC	CASSVGTGHGYTF
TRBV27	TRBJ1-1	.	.	TGTGCCAGCAGTTTTGTACAGGGTCCCACTGAAGCTTTCTTT	CASSFVQGPTEAFF
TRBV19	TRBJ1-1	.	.	TGTGCCAGTAGTTTCCTACCGGGACACCAAAACACTGAAGCTTTCTTT	CASSFLPGHQNTEAFF